This T cell receptor beta chain appears in the sequencing data of a study of T cell responses to AZD1222 COVID-19 vaccine. The junction had 6 bases not matched to a gene; V was cut back by 5 bases and J by 3 bases. The CDR3 is made up of 15 amino acids. The germline V gene encodes CDR1 SGHNT and CDR2 YENEEA. TCRdb's copy holds only in-frame clones and misses some; the assay was immunoSEQ multiplex PCR. This table has about 190,000 clones, roughly 92% appearing once. Notes on the study in general: Reports say nearly half of spike-specific TCRs go after unmutated variant regions. Of the AZD1222 recipients, only five to seven were seropositive at baseline. Spike-specific TCR repertoires showed rising breadth and depth after two AZD1222 doses.

On this clone itself: Its antigen is unidentified.

This receptor was obtained from an adult in good health. The rearrangement uses TRBV11-3 and TRBJ2-1, with 8 bases fitting TRBD2. The sequencing here drew on peripheral blood, taken on day 0 of AZD1222 vaccination. The CDR3 here is CASSPRRGDYNEQFF. The CDR3 coding sequence is TGTGCCAGCAGCCCTAGGCGGGGGGACTACAATGAGCAGTTCTTC.